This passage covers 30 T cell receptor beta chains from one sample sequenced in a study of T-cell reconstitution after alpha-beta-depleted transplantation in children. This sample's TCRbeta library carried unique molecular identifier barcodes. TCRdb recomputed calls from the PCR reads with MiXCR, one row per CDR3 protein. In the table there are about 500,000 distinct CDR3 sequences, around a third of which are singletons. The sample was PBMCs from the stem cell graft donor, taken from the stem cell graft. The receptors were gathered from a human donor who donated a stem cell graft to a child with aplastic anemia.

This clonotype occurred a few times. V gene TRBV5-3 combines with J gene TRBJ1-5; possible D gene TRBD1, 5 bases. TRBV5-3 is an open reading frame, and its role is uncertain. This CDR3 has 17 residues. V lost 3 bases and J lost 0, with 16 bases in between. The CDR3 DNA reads TGTGCCAGAAGCTGCGGACAAGGGACCTATAGCAATCAGCCCCAGCATTTT. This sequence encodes CARSCGQGTYSNQPQHF.

CDR3 sequence (DNA): TGTGCCAGCAGCTTAGTCGGTAGGGGGACCCGGAGCACAGATACGCAGTATTTT. Protein sequence: CASSLVGRGTRSTDTQYF. This chain uses TRBV11-2 with TRBJ2-3, with D tentatively TRBD1 (6 bases). There are 18 residues in the CDR3. Between the trimmed V and J ends, which lost 1 base and 0 bases, there was a span of 17 bases. CDR1 and CDR2 (germline): SGHAT, FQNNGV.

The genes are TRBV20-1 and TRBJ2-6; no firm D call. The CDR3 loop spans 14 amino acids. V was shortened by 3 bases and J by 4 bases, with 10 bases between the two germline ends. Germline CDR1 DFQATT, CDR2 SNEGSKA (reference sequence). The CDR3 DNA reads TGCAGTGCTAGTCCCGTTAGGGGGGCCAACGTCCTGACTTTC. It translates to CSASPVRGANVLTF.

Here the CDR3 DNA reads TGTGCCAGCCACGCAGGGGGGTACGAGCAGTACTTC. It translates to CASHAGGYEQYF. V gene TRBV28 combines with J gene TRBJ2-7; perhaps TRBD1 as D (7 bases). Germline assignment: CDR1 MDHEN and CDR2 SYDVKM. V was clipped by 8 bases and J by 4 bases, with 12 bases between them. The CDR3 runs 12 residues.

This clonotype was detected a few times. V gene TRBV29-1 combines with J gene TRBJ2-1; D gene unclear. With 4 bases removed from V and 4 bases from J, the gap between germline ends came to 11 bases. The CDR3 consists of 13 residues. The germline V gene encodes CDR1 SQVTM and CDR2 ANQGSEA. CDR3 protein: CSVVGRVYNEQFF. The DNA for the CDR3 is TGCAGCGTTGTTGGCAGAGTTTACAATGAGCAGTTCTTC.

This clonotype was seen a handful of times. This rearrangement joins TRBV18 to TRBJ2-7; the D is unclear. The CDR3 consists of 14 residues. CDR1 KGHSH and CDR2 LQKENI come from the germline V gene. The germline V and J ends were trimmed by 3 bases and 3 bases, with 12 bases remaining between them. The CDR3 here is CASSPGRELYEQYF. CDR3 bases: TGTGCCAGCTCACCGGGTAGAGAGCTCTACGAGCAGTACTTC.

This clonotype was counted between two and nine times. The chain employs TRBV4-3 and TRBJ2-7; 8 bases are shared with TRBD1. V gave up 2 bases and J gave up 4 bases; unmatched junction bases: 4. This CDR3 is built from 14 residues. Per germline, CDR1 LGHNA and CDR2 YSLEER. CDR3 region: CASSQYRGLYEQYF. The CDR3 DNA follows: TGCGCCAGCAGCCAATACAGGGGGTTGTACGAGCAGTACTTC.

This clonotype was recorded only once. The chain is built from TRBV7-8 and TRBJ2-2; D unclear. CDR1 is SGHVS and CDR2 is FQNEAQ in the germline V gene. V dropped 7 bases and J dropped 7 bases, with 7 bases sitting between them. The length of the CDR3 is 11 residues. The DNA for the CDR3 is TGTGCCAGCACCCCCGGCGGGGAGCTGTTTTTT. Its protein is CASTPGGELFF.

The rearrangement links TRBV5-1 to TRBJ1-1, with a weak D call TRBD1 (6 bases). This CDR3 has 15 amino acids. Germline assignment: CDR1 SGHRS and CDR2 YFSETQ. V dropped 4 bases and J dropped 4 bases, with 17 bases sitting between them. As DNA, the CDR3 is TGCGCCAGCAGCCGTGACCCCGGGACAACCACTGAAGCTTTCTTT. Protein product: CASSRDPGTTTEAFF. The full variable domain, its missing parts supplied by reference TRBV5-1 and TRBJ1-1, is KAGVTQTPRYLIKTRGQQVTLSCSPISGHRSVSWYQQTPGQGLQFLFEYFSETQRNKGNFPGRFSGRQFSNSRSEMNVSTLELGDSALYLCASSRDPGTTTEAFFGQGTRLTVV.

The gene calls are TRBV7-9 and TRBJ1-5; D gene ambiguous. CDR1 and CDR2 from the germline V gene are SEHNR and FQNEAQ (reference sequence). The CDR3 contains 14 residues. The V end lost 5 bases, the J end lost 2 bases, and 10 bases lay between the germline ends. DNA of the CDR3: TGTGCCAGCAGCCAAGATGGGGGCAATCAGCCCCAGCATTTT. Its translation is CASSQDGGNQPQHF.

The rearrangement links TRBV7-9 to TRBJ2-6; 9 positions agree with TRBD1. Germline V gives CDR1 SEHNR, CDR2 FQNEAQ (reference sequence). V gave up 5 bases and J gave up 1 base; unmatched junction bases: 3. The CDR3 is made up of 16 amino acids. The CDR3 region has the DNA TGTGCCAGCAGCAAGGGGACAGGGTCTGGGGCCAACGTCCTGACTTTC. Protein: CASSKGTGSGANVLTF.

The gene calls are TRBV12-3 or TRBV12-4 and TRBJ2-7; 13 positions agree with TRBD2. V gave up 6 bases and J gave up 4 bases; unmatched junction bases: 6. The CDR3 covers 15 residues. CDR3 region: CASSPRTSGSYEQYF. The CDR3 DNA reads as TGTGCCAGCAGCCCCCGGACTAGCGGGAGTTACGAGCAGTACTTC.

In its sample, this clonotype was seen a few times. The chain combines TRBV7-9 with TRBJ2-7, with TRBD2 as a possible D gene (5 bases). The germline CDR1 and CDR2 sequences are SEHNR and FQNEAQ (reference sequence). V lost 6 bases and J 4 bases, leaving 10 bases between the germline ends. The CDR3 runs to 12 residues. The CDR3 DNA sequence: TGTGCCAGCAGTCAGACTAAGTACGAGCAGTACGTC. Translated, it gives CASSQTKYEQYV.

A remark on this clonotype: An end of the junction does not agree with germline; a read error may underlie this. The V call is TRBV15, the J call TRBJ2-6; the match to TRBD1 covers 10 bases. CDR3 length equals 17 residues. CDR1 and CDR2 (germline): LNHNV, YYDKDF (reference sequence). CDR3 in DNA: TGTGCCACCAGCAGAGCCAGACAGGGGGCTGGGGCCACCGTCCTGACTTTC. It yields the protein CATSRARQGAGATVLTF.

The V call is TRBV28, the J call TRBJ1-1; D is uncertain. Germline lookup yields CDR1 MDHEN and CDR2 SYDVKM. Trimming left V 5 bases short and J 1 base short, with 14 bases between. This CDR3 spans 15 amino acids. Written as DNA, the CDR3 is TGTGCCAGCAGTCTAACTCCCGATACGAACACTGAAGCTTTCTTT. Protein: CASSLTPDTNTEAFF.

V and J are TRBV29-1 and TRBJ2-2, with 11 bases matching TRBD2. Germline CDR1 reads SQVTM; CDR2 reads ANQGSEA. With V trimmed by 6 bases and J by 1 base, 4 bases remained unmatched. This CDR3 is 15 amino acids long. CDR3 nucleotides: TGCAGCGTCTCACTAGCGGGAGTGAACACCGGGGAGCTGTTTTTT. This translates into CSVSLAGVNTGELFF.

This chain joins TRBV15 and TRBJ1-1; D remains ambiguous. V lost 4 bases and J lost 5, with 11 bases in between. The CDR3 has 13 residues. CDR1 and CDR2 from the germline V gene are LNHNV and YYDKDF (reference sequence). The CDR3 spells CATSKDLETEAFF. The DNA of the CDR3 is TGTGCCACCAGCAAGGACTTGGAAACTGAAGCTTTCTTT.

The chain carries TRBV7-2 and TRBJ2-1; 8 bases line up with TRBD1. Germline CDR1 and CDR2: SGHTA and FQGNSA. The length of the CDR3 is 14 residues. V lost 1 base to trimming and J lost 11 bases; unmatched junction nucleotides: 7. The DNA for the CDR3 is TGTGCCAGCAGCTTAGTTAGGACAGGGTCCCAGCAGTTCTTC. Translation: CASSLVRTGSQQFF.

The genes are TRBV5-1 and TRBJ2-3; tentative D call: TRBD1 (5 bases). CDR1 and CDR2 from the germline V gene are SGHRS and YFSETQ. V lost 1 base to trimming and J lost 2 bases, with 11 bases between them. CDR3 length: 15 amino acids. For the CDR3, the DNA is TGCGCCAGCAGCTTGCGACAGTATAACACAGATACGCAGTATTTT. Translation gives CASSLRQYNTDTQYF.

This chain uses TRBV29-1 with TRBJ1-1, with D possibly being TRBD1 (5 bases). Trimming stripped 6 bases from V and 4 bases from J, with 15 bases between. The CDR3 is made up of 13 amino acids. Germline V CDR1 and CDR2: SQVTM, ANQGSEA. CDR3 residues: CSVDQGRGTEAFF. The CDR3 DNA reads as TGCAGCGTGGACCAGGGACGGGGCACTGAAGCTTTCTTT.

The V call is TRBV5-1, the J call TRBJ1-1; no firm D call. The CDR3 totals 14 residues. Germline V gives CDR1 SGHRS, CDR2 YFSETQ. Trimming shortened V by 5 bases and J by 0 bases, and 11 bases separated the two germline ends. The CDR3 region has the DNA TGCGCCAGCAGTCGCGACACGGTGAACACTGAAGCTTTCTTT. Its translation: CASSRDTVNTEAFF.

For the CDR3, the DNA is TGCAGTGCCACGGACTCCGGACAGCGCGCCTACGAGCAGTACTTC. This translates into CSATDSGQRAYEQYF. The chain employs TRBV20-1 and TRBJ2-7, with D possibly TRBD1 on 6 matching bases. CDR1 is DFQATT, CDR2 SNEGSKA, per germline (reference sequence). This CDR3 spans 15 amino acids. Trimming left V 6 bases short and J 2 bases short, with 20 bases between.

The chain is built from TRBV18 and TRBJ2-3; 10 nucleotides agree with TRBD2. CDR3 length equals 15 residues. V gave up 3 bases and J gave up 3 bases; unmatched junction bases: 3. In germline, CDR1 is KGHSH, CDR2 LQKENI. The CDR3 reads CASSPPSGSTDTQYF. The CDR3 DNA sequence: TGTGCCAGCTCACCGCCTAGCGGGAGTACAGATACGCAGTATTTT.

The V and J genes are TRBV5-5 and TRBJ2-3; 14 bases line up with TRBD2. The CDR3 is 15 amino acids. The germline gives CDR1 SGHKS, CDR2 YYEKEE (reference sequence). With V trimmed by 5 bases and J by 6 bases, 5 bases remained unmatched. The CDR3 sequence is CASRGTSGSMDTQYF. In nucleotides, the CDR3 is TGTGCCAGCAGGGGGACTAGCGGGAGTATGGATACGCAGTATTTT.

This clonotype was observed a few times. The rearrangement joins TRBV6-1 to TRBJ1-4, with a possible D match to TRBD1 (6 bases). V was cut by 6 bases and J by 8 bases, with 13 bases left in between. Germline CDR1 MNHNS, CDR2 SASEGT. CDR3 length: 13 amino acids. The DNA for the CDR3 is TGTGCCAGCAGGCCGACAGGACTCGAAAAACTGTTTTTT. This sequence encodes CASRPTGLEKLFF.

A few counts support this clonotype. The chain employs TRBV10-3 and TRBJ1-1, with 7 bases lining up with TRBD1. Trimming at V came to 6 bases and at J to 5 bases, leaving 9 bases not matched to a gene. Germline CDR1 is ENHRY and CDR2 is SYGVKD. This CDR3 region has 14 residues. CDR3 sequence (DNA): TGTGCCATCAGGGGTGACAGGGAGGAAACTGAAGCTTTCTTT. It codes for CAIRGDREETEAFF.

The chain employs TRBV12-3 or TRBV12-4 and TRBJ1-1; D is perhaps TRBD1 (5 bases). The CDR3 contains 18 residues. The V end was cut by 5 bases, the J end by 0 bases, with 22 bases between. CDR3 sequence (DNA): TGTGCCAGCAGTCCTTCTTCTAGCGGGACGGACATGAACACTGAAGCTTTCTTT. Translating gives CASSPSSSGTDMNTEAFF.

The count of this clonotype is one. CDR3 coding DNA: TGCAGTGCTGGGCGGGCCTCCGAGCAGTACTTC. Residues: CSAGRASEQYF. The J gene is TRBJ2-7, the V gene TRBV20-1; D perhaps matches TRBD2 (5 bases). V was pared by 5 bases and J by 6 bases, with 11 bases between. The CDR3 is made up of 11 amino acids. Per the germline V gene, CDR1 is DFQATT and CDR2 is SNEGSKA (reference sequence).

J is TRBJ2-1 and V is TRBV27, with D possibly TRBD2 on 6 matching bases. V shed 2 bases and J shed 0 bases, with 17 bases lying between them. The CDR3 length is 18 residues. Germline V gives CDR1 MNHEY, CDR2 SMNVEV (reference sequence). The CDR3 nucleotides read TGTGCCAGCAGTTTAGCCGGGACTGCTTGGGGCTCCTACAATGAGCAGTTCTTC. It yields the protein CASSLAGTAWGSYNEQFF.

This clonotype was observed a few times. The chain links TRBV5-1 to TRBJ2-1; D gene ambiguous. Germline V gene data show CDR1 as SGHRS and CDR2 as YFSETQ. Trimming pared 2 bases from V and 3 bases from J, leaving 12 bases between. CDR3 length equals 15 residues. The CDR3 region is CASSLRSEYYNEQFF. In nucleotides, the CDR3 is TGCGCCAGCAGCTTACGGTCGGAGTACTACAATGAGCAGTTCTTC.